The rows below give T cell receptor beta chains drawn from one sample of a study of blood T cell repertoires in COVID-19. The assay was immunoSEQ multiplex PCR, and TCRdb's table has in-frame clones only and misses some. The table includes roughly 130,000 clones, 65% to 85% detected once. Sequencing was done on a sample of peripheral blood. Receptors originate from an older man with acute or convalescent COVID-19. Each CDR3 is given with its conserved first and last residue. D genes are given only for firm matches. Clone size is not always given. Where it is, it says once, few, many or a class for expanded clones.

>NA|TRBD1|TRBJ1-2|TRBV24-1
CATSSRGPVNYGYTF
TGTGCCACCTCTAGCAGGGGGCCGGTTAACTATGGCTACACCTTC
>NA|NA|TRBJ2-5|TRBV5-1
CASSFGGHQETQYF
TGCGCCAGCAGCTTCGGCGGTCACCAAGAGACCCAGTACTTC
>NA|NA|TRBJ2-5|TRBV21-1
CATTLWGVLQETQYF
TGTGCCACCACACTTTGGGGCGTCCTCCAAGAGACCCAGTACTTC
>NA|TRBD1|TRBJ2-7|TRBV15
CATTHRGGSYEQYF
TGTGCCACCACCCACAGGGGTGGGTCCTACGAGCAGTACTTC
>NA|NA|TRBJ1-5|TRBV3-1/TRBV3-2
CASSRSEYSNQPQHF
TGTGCCAGCAGCCGTTCAGAATATAGCAATCAGCCCCAGCATTTT
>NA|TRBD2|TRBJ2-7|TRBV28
CASSLGASGGYEQYF
TGTGCCAGCAGTTTAGGGGCTAGCGGGGGGTACGAGCAGTACTTC
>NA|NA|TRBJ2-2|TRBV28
CASSLTGWTGELFF
TGTGCCAGCAGTTTAACGGGATGGACCGGGGAGCTGTTTTTT
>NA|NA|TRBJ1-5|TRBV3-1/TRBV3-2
CASSPGGVQPQHF
TGTGCCAGCAGCCCCGGGGGGGTGCAGCCCCAGCATTTT
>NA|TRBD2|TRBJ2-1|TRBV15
CATQGGTWTSGVGDEQFF
TGTGCCACCCAGGGCGGAACTTGGACTAGCGGGGTGGGGGATGAGCAGTTCTTC
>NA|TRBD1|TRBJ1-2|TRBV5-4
CASSSGTGPGYTF
TGTGCCAGCAGCTCCGGGACAGGGCCTGGCTACACCTTC
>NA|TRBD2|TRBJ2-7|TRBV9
CASSVDLAGAPPYF
TGTGCCAGCAGCGTAGACCTAGCGGGGGCCCCGCCGTACTTC
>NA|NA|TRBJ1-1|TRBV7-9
CASSLEGGVNTEAFF
TGTGCCAGCAGCTTAGAAGGCGGCGTGAACACTGAAGCTTTCTTT
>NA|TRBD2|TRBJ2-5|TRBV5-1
CASSLGTSGVKETQYF
TGCGCCAGCAGCTTGGGGACTAGCGGGGTAAAAGAGACCCAGTACTTC
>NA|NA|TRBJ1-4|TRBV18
CASSPDRRGNEKLFF
TGTGCCAGCTCTCCGGACCGGAGGGGTAATGAAAAACTGTTTTTT
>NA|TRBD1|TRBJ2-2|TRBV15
CATSRGTGAGTGELFF
TGTGCCACCAGCAGAGGGACAGGGGCCGGCACCGGGGAGCTGTTTTTT
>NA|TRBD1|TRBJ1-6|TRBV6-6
CASSPRLTGGRYSPLHF
TGTGCCAGCAGTCCTCGCTTAACAGGGGGCAGGTATTCACCCCTCCACTTT
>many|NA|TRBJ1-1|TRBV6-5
CASSRSVANTEAFF
TGTGCCAGCAGCCGCTCGGTCGCAAACACTGAAGCTTTCTTT
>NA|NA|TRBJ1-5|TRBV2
CASSNSNQPQHF
TGTGCCAGCAGCAACTCCAATCAGCCCCAGCATTTT
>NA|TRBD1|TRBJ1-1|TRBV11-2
CAVRRGLNTEAFF
TGTGCCGTAAGGAGGGGGCTGAACACTGAAGCTTTCTTT
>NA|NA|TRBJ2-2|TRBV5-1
CASSLTRDGGELFF
TGCGCCAGCAGCTTGACCCGGGATGGCGGGGAGCTGTTTTTT
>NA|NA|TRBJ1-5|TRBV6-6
CASSVIDSNQPQHF
TGTGCCAGCAGTGTTATAGATAGCAATCAGCCCCAGCATTTT
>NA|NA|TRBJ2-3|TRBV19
CASSIVHGTLGDTQYF
TGTGCCAGTAGTATAGTTCATGGGACTCTTGGAGATACGCAGTATTTT
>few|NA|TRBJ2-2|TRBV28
CASSPWDIQTGELFF
TGTGCCAGCAGCCCGTGGGACATACAAACCGGGGAGCTGTTTTTT
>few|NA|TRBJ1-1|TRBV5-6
CASSLETGSAFF
TGTGCCAGCAGCTTGGAGACAGGCTCTGCTTTCTTT
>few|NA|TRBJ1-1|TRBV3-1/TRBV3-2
CASSQVGADTEAFF
TGTGCCAGCAGCCAGGTTGGGGCGGACACTGAAGCTTTCTTT
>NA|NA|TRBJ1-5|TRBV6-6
CASSYSGLERQPQHF
TGTGCCAGCAGTTACTCGGGTTTGGAGCGTCAGCCCCAGCATTTT
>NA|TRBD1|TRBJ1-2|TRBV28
CASSQGAGNYGYTF
TGTGCCAGCAGCCAGGGGGCGGGGAACTATGGCTACACCTTC
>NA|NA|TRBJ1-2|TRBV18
CASSFTGDGYTF
TGTGCCAGCTCATTTACGGGAGATGGCTACACCTTC
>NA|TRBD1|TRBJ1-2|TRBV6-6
CASRPGQIYGYTF
TGTGCCAGCAGACCGGGACAGATATATGGCTACACCTTC
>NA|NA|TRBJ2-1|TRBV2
CASRAGQSSYNEQFF
TGTGCCAGCAGGGCGGGACAGAGCTCCTACAATGAGCAGTTCTTC
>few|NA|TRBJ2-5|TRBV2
CASSDRATGRETQYF
TGTGCCAGCAGTGACAGAGCTACAGGGCGAGAGACCCAGTACTTC